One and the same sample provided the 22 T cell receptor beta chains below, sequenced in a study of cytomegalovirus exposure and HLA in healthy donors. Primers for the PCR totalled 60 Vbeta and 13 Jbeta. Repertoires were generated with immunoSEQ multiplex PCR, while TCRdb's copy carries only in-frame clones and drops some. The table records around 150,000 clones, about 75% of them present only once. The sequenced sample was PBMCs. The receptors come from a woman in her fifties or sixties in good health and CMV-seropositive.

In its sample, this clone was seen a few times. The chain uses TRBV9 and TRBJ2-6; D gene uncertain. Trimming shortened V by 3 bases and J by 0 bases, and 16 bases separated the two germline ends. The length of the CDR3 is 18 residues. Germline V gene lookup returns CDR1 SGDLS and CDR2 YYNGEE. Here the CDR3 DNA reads TGTGCCAGCAGCGCAACCCAGAACCTGTACTCTGGGGCCAACGTCCTGACTTTC. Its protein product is CASSATQNLYSGANVLTF. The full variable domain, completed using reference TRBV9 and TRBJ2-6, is DSGVTQTPKHLITATGQRVTLRCSPRSGDLSVYWYQQSLDQGLQFLIQYYNGEERAKGNILERFSAQQFPDLHSELNLSSLELGDSALYFCASSATQNLYSGANVLTFGAGSRLTVL.

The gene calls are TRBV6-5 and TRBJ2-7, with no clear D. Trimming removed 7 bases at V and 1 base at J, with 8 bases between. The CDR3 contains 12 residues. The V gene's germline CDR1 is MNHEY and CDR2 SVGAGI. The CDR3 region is CASTPCSYEQYF. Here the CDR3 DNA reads TGTGCCAGCACCCCCTGTTCCTACGAGCAGTACTTC.

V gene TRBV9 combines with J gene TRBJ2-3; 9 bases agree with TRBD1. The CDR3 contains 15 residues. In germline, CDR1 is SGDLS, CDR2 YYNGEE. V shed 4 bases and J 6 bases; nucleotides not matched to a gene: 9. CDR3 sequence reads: CASSFRDREVDTQYF. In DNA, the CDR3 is TGTGCCAGCAGCTTTCGGGACAGGGAGGTCGATACGCAGTATTTT.

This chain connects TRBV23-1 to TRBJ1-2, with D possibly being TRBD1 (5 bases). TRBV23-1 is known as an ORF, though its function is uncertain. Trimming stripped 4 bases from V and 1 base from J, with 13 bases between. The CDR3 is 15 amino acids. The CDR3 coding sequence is TGCGCCAGCAGTCGAACGGGACTTTATAACTATGGCTACACCTTC. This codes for CASSRTGLYNYGYTF.

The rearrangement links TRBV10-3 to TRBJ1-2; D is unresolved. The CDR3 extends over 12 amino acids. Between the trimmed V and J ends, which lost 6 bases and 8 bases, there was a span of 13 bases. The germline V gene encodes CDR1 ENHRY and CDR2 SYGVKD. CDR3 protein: CAISGWEEGYTF. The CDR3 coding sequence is TGTGCCATCAGCGGGTGGGAGGAAGGCTACACCTTC.

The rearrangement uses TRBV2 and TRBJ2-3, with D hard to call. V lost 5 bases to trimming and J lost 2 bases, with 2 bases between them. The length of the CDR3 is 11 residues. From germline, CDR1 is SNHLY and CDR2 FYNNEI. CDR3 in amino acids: CASSYTDTQYF. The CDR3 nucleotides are TGTGCCAGCAGTTACACAGATACGCAGTATTTT.

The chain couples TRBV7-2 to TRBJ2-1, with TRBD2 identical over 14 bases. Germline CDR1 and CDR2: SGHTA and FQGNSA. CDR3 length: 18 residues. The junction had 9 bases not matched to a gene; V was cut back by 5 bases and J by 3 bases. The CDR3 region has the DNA TGTGCCAGCAGCCCACACAGGACTAGCGGGGGGCACTACAATGAGCAGTTCTTC. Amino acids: CASSPHRTSGGHYNEQFF.

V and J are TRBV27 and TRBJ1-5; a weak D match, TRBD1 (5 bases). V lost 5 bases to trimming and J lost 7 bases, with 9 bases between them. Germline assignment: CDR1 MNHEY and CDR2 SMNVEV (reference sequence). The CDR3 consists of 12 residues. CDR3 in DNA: TGTGCCAGCAGTGACCGGGGGCAGCCCCAGCATTTT. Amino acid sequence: CASSDRGQPQHF.

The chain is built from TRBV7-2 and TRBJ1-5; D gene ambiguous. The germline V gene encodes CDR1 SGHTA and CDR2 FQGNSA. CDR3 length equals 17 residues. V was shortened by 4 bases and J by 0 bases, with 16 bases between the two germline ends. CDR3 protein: CASSSSPTRYSNQPQHF. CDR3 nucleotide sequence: TGTGCCAGCAGCTCAAGTCCGACAAGATATAGCAATCAGCCCCAGCATTTT.

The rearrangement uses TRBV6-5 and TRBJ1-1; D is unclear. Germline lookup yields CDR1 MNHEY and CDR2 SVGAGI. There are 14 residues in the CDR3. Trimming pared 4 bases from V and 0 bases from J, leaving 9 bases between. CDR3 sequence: CASSFVQVNTEAFF. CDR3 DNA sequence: TGTGCCAGCAGTTTTGTACAAGTGAACACTGAAGCTTTCTTT.

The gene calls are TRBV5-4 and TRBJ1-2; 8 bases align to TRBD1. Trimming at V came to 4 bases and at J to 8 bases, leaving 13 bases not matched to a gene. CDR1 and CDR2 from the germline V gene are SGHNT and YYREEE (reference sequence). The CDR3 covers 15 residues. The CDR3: CASSLGQGGVWGYTF. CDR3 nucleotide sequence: TGTGCCAGCAGCCTCGGACAGGGTGGTGTTTGGGGCTACACCTTC.

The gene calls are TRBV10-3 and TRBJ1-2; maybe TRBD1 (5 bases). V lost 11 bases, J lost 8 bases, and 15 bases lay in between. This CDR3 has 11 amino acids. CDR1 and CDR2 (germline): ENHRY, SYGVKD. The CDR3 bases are TGTGCCTCTGGGGCGTCTCAAGGCTACACCTTC. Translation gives CASGASQGYTF.

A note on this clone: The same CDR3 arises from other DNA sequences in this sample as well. The DNA for the CDR3 is TGTGCCAGCAGCTTGGGGCAGTACTACGAGCAGTACTTC. Its protein is CASSLGQYYEQYF. The chain employs TRBV11-2 and TRBJ2-7; tentative D call: TRBD1 (5 bases). The ends were cut back, 3 bases at V and 3 bases at J, with 9 bases in the middle. This CDR3 is 13 amino acids long. Germline CDR1 SGHAT, CDR2 FQNNGV.

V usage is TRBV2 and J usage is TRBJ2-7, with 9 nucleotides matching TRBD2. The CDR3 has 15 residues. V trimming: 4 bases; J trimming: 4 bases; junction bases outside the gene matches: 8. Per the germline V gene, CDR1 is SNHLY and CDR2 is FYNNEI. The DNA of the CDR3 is TGTGCCAGCAGTGTTATGGCGGGGGGGCCTTACGAGCAGTACTTC. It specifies CASSVMAGGPYEQYF. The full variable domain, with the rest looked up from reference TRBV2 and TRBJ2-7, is EPEVTQTPSHQVTQMGQEVILRCVPISNHLYFYWYRQILGQKVEFLVSFYNNEISEKSEIFDDQFSVERPDGSNFTLKIRSTKLEDSAMYFCASSVMAGGPYEQYFGPGTRLTVT.

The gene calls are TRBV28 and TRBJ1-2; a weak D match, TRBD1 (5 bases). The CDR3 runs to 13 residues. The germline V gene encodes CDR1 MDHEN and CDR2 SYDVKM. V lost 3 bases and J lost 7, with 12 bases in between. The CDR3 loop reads CASSFWGEAGYTF. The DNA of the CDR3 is TGTGCCAGCAGTTTTTGGGGGGAGGCTGGCTACACCTTC.

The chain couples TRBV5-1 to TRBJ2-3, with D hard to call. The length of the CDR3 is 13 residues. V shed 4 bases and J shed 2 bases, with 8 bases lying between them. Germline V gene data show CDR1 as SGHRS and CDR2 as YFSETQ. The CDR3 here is CASSKASTDTQYF. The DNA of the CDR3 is TGCGCCAGCAGCAAAGCTTCCACAGATACGCAGTATTTT.

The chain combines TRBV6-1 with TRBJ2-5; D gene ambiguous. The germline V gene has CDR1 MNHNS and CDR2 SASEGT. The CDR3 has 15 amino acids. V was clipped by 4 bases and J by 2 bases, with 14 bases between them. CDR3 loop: CASSAVLAVQETQYF. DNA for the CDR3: TGTGCCAGCAGTGCCGTTCTTGCAGTACAAGAGACCCAGTACTTC.

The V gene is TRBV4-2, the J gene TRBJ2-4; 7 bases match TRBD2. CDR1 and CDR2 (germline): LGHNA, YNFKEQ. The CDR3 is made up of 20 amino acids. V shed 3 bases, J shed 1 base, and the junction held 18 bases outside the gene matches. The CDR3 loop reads CASSHTPLVQRGGAKNIQYF. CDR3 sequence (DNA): TGTGCCAGCAGCCACACTCCCCTGGTCCAGCGGGGTGGTGCCAAAAACATTCAGTACTTC.

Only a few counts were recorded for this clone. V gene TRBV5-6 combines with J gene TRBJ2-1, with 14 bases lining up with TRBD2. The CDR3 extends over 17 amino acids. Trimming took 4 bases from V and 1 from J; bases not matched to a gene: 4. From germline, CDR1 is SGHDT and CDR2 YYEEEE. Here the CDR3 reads CASSRRLAGGSYNEQFF. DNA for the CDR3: TGTGCCAGCAGCCGCCGACTAGCGGGAGGGTCCTACAATGAGCAGTTCTTC.

The CDR3 protein is CASSALDSPGEQYF. The CDR3 bases are TGTGCCAGCAGCGCCTTAGACTCCCCTGGCGAGCAGTACTTC. The chain has TRBV9 and TRBJ2-7; D not certain. This CDR3 has 14 amino acids. The V gene's germline CDR1 is SGDLS and CDR2 YYNGEE. Trimming removed 3 bases at V and 6 bases at J, with 16 bases between.

The CDR3 here is CASSLPVTEAFF. DNA for the CDR3: TGTGCCAGCAGCTTACCGGTTACTGAAGCTTTCTTT. V is TRBV7-9 and J is TRBJ1-1, with D hard to call. The germline gives CDR1 SEHNR, CDR2 FQNEAQ (reference sequence). V dropped 2 bases and J dropped 5 bases, with 6 bases sitting between them. The CDR3 has 12 residues. Combining the CDR3 with reference TRBV7-9 and TRBJ1-1 gives the whole variable domain DTGVSQNPRHKITKRGQNVTFRCDPISEHNRLYWYRQTLGQGPEFLTYFQNEAQLEKSRLLSDRFSAERPKGSFSTLEIQRTEQGDSAMYLCASSLPVTEAFFGQGTRLTVV.

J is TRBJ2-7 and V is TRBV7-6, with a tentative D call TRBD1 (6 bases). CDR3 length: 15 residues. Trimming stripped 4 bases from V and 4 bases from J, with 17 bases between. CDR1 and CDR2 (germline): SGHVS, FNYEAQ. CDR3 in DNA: TGTGCCAGCAGCTCACAGGGTATCCCACAGTACGAGCAGTACTTC. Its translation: CASSSQGIPQYEQYF.